Below are 13 T cell receptor beta chains sequenced from a single sample in a study of blood T cell repertoires in COVID-19. Assay: immunoSEQ multiplex PCR; the TCRdb copy retains only in-frame clones and omits some. The data contain about 150,000 clones, about 80% of them singletons. Sequenced material: peripheral blood. These receptors were taken from a woman aged 60-75 years with COVID-19, enrolled during active disease.

CDR3 nucleotides: TGCGCCAGCGGGGGGAGCACAGATACGCAGTATTTT. It specifies CASGGSTDTQYF. The J gene is TRBJ2-3, the V gene TRBV5-1; tentatively, D is TRBD2 (6 bases). The CDR3 has 12 residues. The V and J ends lost 7 bases and 0 bases respectively, with 6 bases between them. Germline CDR1 is SGHRS and CDR2 is YFSETQ.

J is TRBJ1-2 and V is TRBV25-1; D not certain. The germline V gene encodes CDR1 MGHDK and CDR2 SYGVNS. The CDR3 is made up of 12 amino acids. Between the trimmed V and J ends, which lost 6 bases and 4 bases, there was a span of 9 bases. The CDR3 region is CASRWEPYGYTF. Here the CDR3 DNA reads TGTGCCAGCAGATGGGAGCCCTATGGCTACACCTTC.

The chain employs TRBV18 and TRBJ2-2; 9 bases are shared with TRBD1. The CDR3 is 16 amino acids. V trimming: 0 bases; J trimming: 5 bases; junction bases outside the gene matches: 4. The germline V gene encodes CDR1 KGHSH and CDR2 LQKENI. CDR3 sequence (DNA): TGTGCCAGCTCACCACCGGGACAGGGAGTTACCGGGGAGCTGTTTTTT. Translating it yields CASSPPGQGVTGELFF.

The chain employs TRBV19 and TRBJ1-2; maybe TRBD1 (5 bases). CDR1 LNHDA and CDR2 SQIVND come from the germline V gene (reference sequence). The CDR3 runs to 13 residues. V was pared by 6 bases and J by 4 bases, with 12 bases between. As DNA, the CDR3 is TGTGCCAGTAGCCCCCGGGGGACCTATGGCTACACCTTC. It yields the protein CASSPRGTYGYTF.

The chain joins TRBV6-6 to TRBJ1-1; D remains unclear. Trimming left V 8 bases short and J 4 bases short, with 14 bases between. CDR1 is MNHNY and CDR2 is SVGAGI in the germline V gene (reference sequence). The CDR3 totals 13 residues. The CDR3 DNA reads as TGTGCCAGCTGTAATAGACTGAGCACTGAAGCTTTCTTT. The encoded protein is CASCNRLSTEAFF.

V and J are TRBV5-8 and TRBJ2-3, with 7 bases lining up with TRBD1. The V and J ends lost 4 bases and 6 bases, in that order; junction bases with no gene match: 5. The CDR3 loop spans 13 amino acids. Germline CDR1 reads SGHTS; CDR2 reads YDEGEE. The DNA for the CDR3 is TGTGCCAGCAGCAGCGACAGGGTCGATACGCAGTATTTT. As protein: CASSSDRVDTQYF.

This sequence joins TRBV7-6 and TRBJ1-5; 8 bases match TRBD1. The junction had 11 bases not matched to a gene; V was cut back by 6 bases and J by 7 bases. Germline V gene sequence: CDR1 SGHVS, CDR2 FNYEAQ. This CDR3 contains 15 residues. DNA for the CDR3: TGTGCCAGCAGTTCCAGACAGGGGAAGATACAGCCCCAGCATTTT. Translation gives CASSSRQGKIQPQHF.

In this sample, this clone turned up a few times. This chain connects TRBV9 to TRBJ2-2; the D gene is possibly TRBD2 (5 bases). V dropped 3 bases and J dropped 0 bases, with 9 bases sitting between them. There are 15 residues in the CDR3. The V gene's germline CDR1 is SGDLS and CDR2 YYNGEE. CDR3 sequence reads: CASSASGTNTGELFF. CDR3 in DNA: TGTGCCAGCAGCGCCTCCGGGACGAACACCGGGGAGCTGTTTTTT.

V is TRBV30 and J is TRBJ1-2; D possibly corresponds to TRBD1 (6 bases). V was cut by 1 base and J by 6 bases, with 15 bases left in between. Germline assignment: CDR1 GTSNPN and CDR2 SVGIG (reference sequence). This CDR3 is 14 amino acids long. The DNA for the CDR3 is TGTGCCTGGAGTGGTACAGGGTGGGGGAATGGCTACACCTTC. The encoded protein is CAWSGTGWGNGYTF.

The genes are TRBV20-1 and TRBJ1-1; no reliable D call. CDR1 is DFQATT and CDR2 is SNEGSKA in the germline V gene (reference sequence). The CDR3 loop spans 12 amino acids. V was clipped by 3 bases and J by 11 bases, with 16 bases between them. CDR3 loop: CSASSTGVTAFF. Written as DNA, the CDR3 is TGCAGTGCTAGTTCTACCGGGGTGACCGCTTTCTTT.

The chain is built from TRBV6-5 and TRBJ2-2, with TRBD1 identical over 8 bases. CDR1 and CDR2 (germline): MNHEY, SVGAGI. This CDR3 is built from 14 residues. J lost 5 bases, V lost 6 bases, and 5 bases had no gene match. The CDR3 DNA reads TGTGCCAGCAGGCAAACAGGGGGGACCGGGGAGCTGTTTTTT. It is translated as CASRQTGGTGELFF.

The genes are TRBV5-1 and TRBJ1-1; 8 bases align to TRBD1. The length of the CDR3 is 13 residues. J was trimmed by 6 bases and V by 2 bases; bases with no gene match: 3. The germline V gene encodes CDR1 SGHRS and CDR2 YFSETQ. Here the CDR3 reads CASSLGQGPEAFF. CDR3 bases: TGCGCCAGCAGCTTAGGACAGGGTCCTGAAGCTTTCTTT.

This clone has just a few counts. V usage is TRBV19 and J usage is TRBJ2-5, with D perhaps TRBD2 (5 bases). This CDR3 contains 14 residues. V was shortened by 4 bases and J by 4 bases, with 13 bases between the two germline ends. Germline V gene data show CDR1 as LNHDA and CDR2 as SQIVND (reference sequence). CDR3 in amino acids: CASSNSIRGETQYF. Written as DNA, the CDR3 is TGTGCCAGTAGTAACAGTATACGGGGAGAGACCCAGTACTTC.